This T cell receptor beta chain emerged from a study of response to subunit inactivated influenza vaccine (dated by TCRdb to 2017 to 2018). Regarding the research as a whole: To follow how T cells responded to a trivalent subunit inactivated influenza vaccine, the researchers relied on deep quantitative profiling of the T cell receptor repertoire. Results the study describes overall, beyond this receptor: According to the authors, only a limited number of new T cells may be recruited by each seasonal influenza vaccination.

Library preparation used RT-PCR. The sequencing machine was an Illumina HiSeq 2500. TCRdb reprocessing: public reads trimmed at Q25 with fastp, clones called with MiXCR, in-frame beta chains kept. Rows are combined by CDR3 protein, so each entry shows the most common genes and DNA. This sample has roughly 520,000 distinct CDR3 sequences in its table, and roughly 27% of those were observed once. Approximately 2% of the sample rests with the top ten. A distance of 7 bases separates the germline ends of V and J, which lose 4 bases and 3 bases respectively. Looking up the germline V gene (reference sequence) yields CDR1 DFQATT and CDR2 SNEGSKA. The cysteine opens and the phenylalanine closes a CDR3 of 12 amino acids. CDR3 DNA is the only sequence kept; it has 36 bases, read in frame from the first base. To note about this clonotype: The clone's antigen remains unknown. No much larger clonotype is one base removed from it; base qualities were not supplied.

The sequencing used CD4+ T cells sorted from PBMCs, collected 4 to 6 days after vaccination. The sequence links TRBV20-1 to TRBJ1-3; TRBD1 is possibly the D segment (5 matching bases). This clonotype was sampled from a man aged 45-60 years who received an inactivated influenza vaccine. Donor details come from another sample of the same person, matched by shared clones. The DNA is TGCAGTGCTATAGACAGTGGAAACACCATATATTTT. This yields the protein CSAIDSGNTIYF.